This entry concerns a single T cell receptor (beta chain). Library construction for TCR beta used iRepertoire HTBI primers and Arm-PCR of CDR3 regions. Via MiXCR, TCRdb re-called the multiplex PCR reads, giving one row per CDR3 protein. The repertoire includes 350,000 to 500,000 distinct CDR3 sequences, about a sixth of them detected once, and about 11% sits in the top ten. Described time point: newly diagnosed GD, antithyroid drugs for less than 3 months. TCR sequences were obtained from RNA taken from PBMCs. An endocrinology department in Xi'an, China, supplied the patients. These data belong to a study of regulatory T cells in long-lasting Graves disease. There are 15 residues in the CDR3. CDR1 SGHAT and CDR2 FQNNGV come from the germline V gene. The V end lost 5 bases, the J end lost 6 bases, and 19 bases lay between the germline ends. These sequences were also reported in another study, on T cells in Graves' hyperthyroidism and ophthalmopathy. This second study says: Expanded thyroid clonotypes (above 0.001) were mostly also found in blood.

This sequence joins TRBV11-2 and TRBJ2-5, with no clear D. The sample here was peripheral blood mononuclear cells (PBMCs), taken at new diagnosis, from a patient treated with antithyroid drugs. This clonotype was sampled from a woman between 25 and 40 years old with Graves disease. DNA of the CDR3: TGTGCCAGCAGCGAACGGGTCCTTAGTGGGCAGACCCAGTACTTC. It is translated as CASSERVLSGQTQYF.